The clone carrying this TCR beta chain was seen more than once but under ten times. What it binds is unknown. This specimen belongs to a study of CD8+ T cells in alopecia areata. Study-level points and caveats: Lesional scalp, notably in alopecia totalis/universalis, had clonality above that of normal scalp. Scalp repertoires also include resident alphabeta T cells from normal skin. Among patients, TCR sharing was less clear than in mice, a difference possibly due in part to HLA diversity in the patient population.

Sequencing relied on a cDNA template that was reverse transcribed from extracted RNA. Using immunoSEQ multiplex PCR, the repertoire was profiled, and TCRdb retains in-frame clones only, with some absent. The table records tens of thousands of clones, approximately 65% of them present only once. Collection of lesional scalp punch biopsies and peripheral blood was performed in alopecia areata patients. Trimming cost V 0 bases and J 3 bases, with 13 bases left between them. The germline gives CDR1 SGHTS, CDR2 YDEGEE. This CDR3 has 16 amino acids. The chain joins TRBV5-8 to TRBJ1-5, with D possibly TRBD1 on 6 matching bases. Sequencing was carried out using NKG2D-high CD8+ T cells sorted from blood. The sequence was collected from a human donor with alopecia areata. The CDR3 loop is CASSLAWTEVNQPQHF. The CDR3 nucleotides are TGTGCCAGCAGCTTGGCCTGGACAGAAGTCAATCAGCCCCAGCATTTT.